This T cell receptor (beta chain) comes out of a study of radiation and T cells in renal cell carcinoma. General study points: In blood, top tumor clones expanded by 2 weeks, shrinking by 4. Compared with controls, irradiated tumors had more, larger dominant CDR3 motifs.

As concerns this clone: Its matching antigen is unknown.

Sequenced by immunoSEQ multiplex PCR; TCRdb stores in-frame clones only, minus some. The table shows around 19,000 clones, with roughly 58% occurring only once. Treatment of the sample: 15 Gy SBRT to primary tumor, nephrectomy 4 weeks later. V was shortened by 1 base and J by 5 bases, with 11 bases between the two germline ends. This CDR3 spans 15 amino acids. Germline CDR1 reads LGHNA; CDR2 reads YNFKEQ. This chain links TRBV4-2 with TRBJ2-2; the D gene is possibly TRBD2 (5 bases). The sequenced sample was tumor tissue, obtained from a patient whose treatment included radiotherapy and nephrectomy. This receptor was obtained from a man in his forties or fifties with renal cell carcinoma. The CDR3 loop reads CASSQAGGQTGELFF. The CDR3 DNA is TGTGCCAGCAGCCAAGCCGGAGGCCAAACCGGGGAGCTGTTTTTT.